Each of the 7 T cell receptor beta chains below was sequenced from the same sample in a study of vaccination and CD4 T cells after COVID-19. Their specific antigens are unknown. Once obtained from cultured CD4+ T cells, the DNA was sequenced using the Oncomine TCR Beta short-read assay. MiXCR, applied by TCRdb to the PCR reads, yields one record per CDR3 protein. Of around 16,000 distinct CDR3 sequences in the sample, 70% to 80% were seen once. Stated treatment: 10-day PBMC culture with coronavirus spike peptide pools or control peptides (ViraFEST assay). The sample comprised CD4+ T cells from blood, cultured in vitro. The receptors come from a human donor who had recovered from COVID-19.

J is TRBJ2-3 and V is TRBV7-2; D might be TRBD2 (6 bases). CDR1 SGHTA and CDR2 FQGNSA come from the germline V gene. The CDR3 length is 18 residues. Trimming took off 1 base at V and 0 bases at J, with 17 bases between the two ends. The CDR3 reads CASSLEAGLFSSTDTQYF. The CDR3 DNA reads as TGTGCCAGCAGCTTAGAGGCGGGACTTTTCTCTAGCACAGATACGCAGTATTTT.

The genes are TRBV7-2 and TRBJ2-2; tentative D call: TRBD2 (5 bases). Trimming shortened V by 4 bases and J by 7 bases, and 13 bases separated the two germline ends. CDR1 and CDR2 from the germline V gene are SGHTA and FQGNSA. There are 14 residues in the CDR3. CDR3 loop: CASSSKAGVGELFF. In DNA form, the CDR3 reads TGTGCCAGCAGCTCCAAGGCCGGGGTCGGGGAGCTGTTTTTT.

This clonotype occurred once. The final CDR3 position lacks the conserved phenylalanine or tryptophan, pointing to a likely read error. This chain joins TRBV6-1 and TRBJ1-1, with no clear D. The CDR3 runs 13 residues. Germline CDR1 MNHNS, CDR2 SASEGT. V lost 6 bases and J lost 0, with 8 bases in between. The CDR3 protein is CASRQLMNTEAFL. The DNA for the CDR3 is TGTGCCAGCAGACAGCTCATGAACACTGAAGCTTTCTTA.

The chain combines TRBV30 with TRBJ1-5; possible D gene TRBD1, 5 bases. V lost 3 bases and J lost 7, with 13 bases in between. CDR1 GTSNPN and CDR2 SVGIG come from the germline V gene (reference sequence). The CDR3 runs 13 residues. In DNA form, the CDR3 reads TGTGCCTGGAGCCGGGACCGCCAGCAGCCCCAGCATTTT. The encoded protein is CAWSRDRQQPQHF.

This clonotype has a handful of counts. The chain has TRBV20-1 and TRBJ1-5; no clear D gene. Deletions cut 4 bases from V and 2 bases from J, with 12 bases between. The CDR3 is 14 residues long. Germline V gives CDR1 DFQATT, CDR2 SNEGSKA (reference sequence). The CDR3 reads CSAKRVFGNQPQHF. The CDR3 DNA reads as TGCAGTGCTAAGAGGGTTTTCGGCAATCAGCCCCAGCATTTT.

The chain links TRBV6-1 to TRBJ2-3, with D tentatively TRBD2 (6 bases). This CDR3 has 14 residues. Trimming removed 7 bases from V and 6 bases from J, with 17 bases in between. Germline CDR1 reads MNHNS; CDR2 reads SASEGT. The CDR3 loop is CASMTSGPWDTQYF. In DNA form, the CDR3 reads TGTGCCAGCATGACAAGCGGGCCCTGGGATACGCAGTATTTT.

The chain's CDR3 is CASGLVLKDRPETQYF. The CDR3 DNA is TGTGCTAGTGGTTTGGTACTTAAGGACAGGCCAGAGACCCAGTACTTC. The gene calls are TRBV12-5 and TRBJ2-5; 7 positions match TRBD1. Germline loops: CDR1 LGHNT, CDR2 FRNRAP. Trimming cost V 0 bases and J 4 bases; bases outside gene matches: 8. The CDR3 sequence is 16 residues long.